A single sample is the source of the 11 T cell receptor beta chains below, sequenced in a study of T cells of healthy individuals. TCRdb passed the 5' RACE reads through MiXCR, listing each CDR3 protein once. The top ten clones hold about 7.5% of a sample with 75,000 to 95,000 distinct CDR3 sequences, about 4.8% of them seen once. The receptors derive from a female donor in good health.

The sample holds many counts of this clonotype. V is TRBV4-2 and J is TRBJ2-4; TRBD1 or TRBD2 may be the D gene (5 bases each). V dropped 0 bases and J dropped 6 bases, with 9 bases sitting between them. The CDR3 length is 14 residues. Germline CDR1 and CDR2: LGHNA and YNFKEQ. The CDR3 spells CASSQDGTGNIQYF. The CDR3 DNA is TGTGCCAGCAGCCAAGATGGGACCGGAAACATTCAGTACTTC.

A few counts support this clonotype. This sequence joins TRBV2 and TRBJ2-6; D may correspond to TRBD1 or TRBD2 (5 bases each). Between the trimmed V and J ends, which lost 7 bases and 0 bases, there was a span of 16 bases. Per germline, CDR1 SNHLY and CDR2 FYNNEI. The CDR3 contains 17 residues. The CDR3: CASKVTAAFSGANVLTF. The CDR3 DNA reads as TGTGCCAGCAAGGTGACAGCGGCTTTCTCTGGGGCCAACGTCCTGACTTTC.

The chain combines TRBV27 with TRBJ1-6; 10 bases map to TRBD1. Germline-derived CDR1 and CDR2 are MNHEY and SMNVEV (reference sequence). This CDR3 contains 16 residues. With V trimmed by 4 bases and J by 9 bases, 9 bases remained unmatched. The chain's CDR3 is CASSSGTGAISSPLHF. For the CDR3, the DNA is TGTGCCAGCAGTTCAGGGACAGGGGCCATAAGTTCACCCCTCCACTTT.

This clonotype was seen at least ten times. The chain employs TRBV10-3 and TRBJ1-5, with 8 bases that match TRBD1. The CDR3 extends over 14 amino acids. In germline, CDR1 is ENHRY, CDR2 SYGVKD. Unmatched junction bases numbered 0, after V lost 4 bases and J lost 1 base. The CDR3 region has the DNA TGTGCCATCAGTGGGACAGGGAGCAATCAGCCCCAGCATTTT. Translated: CAISGTGSNQPQHF.

This clonotype was observed at least ten times. The chain joins TRBV7-2 to TRBJ2-7; D not resolved. The CDR3 length is 14 residues. The ends were cut back, 5 bases at V and 4 bases at J, with 15 bases in the middle. Per germline, CDR1 SGHTA and CDR2 FQGNSA. CDR3 nucleotide sequence: TGTGCCAGCAGCCCCCGAGGCACCCCATACGAGCAGTACTTC. It yields the protein CASSPRGTPYEQYF.

This clonotype was observed a handful of times. The chain combines TRBV12-3 or TRBV12-4 with TRBJ1-2, with D maybe TRBD1 (6 bases). Trimming took 8 bases from V and 8 from J, leaving 18 bases between them. The length of the CDR3 is 13 residues. The CDR3 here is CASHQGLHRGYTF. Written as DNA, the CDR3 is TGTGCCAGCCACCAGGGGCTACATCGGGGCTACACCTTC.

This clonotype was detected ten times or more. V usage is TRBV29-1 and J usage is TRBJ1-1; 9 positions match TRBD1. Germline CDR1 is SQVTM and CDR2 is ANQGSEA. This CDR3 region has 13 residues. Losses at the gene ends were 5 bases for V and 5 bases for J; bases not matched to a gene: 6. This chain's CDR3 is CSVKQGALTEAFF. The DNA for the CDR3 is TGCAGCGTTAAACAGGGGGCGCTTACTGAAGCTTTCTTT.

This clonotype was observed at least ten times. The V and J genes are TRBV28 and TRBJ2-7, with TRBD2 as a possible D gene (6 bases). V was pared by 4 bases and J by 0 bases, with 19 bases between. Germline V gives CDR1 MDHEN, CDR2 SYDVKM. The CDR3 extends over 17 amino acids. This chain's CDR3 is CASSSSPGGDISYEQYF. CDR3 DNA sequence: TGTGCCAGCAGTTCTAGTCCGGGCGGGGATATCTCCTACGAGCAGTACTTC.

This clonotype has at least ten counts. CDR3 in amino acids: CASSPGLALGEQYF. The DNA for the CDR3 is TGTGCCAGCAGCCCAGGACTAGCTCTCGGCGAGCAGTACTTC. V and J are TRBV7-8 and TRBJ2-7; 8 bases line up with TRBD2. CDR1 and CDR2 from the germline V gene are SGHVS and FQNEAQ. This CDR3 is built from 14 residues. The ends lost 5 bases at V and 6 bases at J; junction bases unmatched: 9.

This chain connects TRBV6-2 or TRBV6-3 to TRBJ2-5; D may be TRBD2 (6 bases). V dropped 6 bases and J dropped 5 bases, with 16 bases sitting between them. Germline V gene data show CDR1 as MNHEY and CDR2 as SVGEGT. The CDR3 runs 14 residues. The CDR3 nucleotides are TGTGCCAGCAGCCACGGGAGACTGCCGGAGACCCAGTACTTC. Protein: CASSHGRLPETQYF.

This chain joins TRBV21-1 and TRBJ2-5; no check of the table's D call, TRBD1, against the DNA was made. TRBV21-1 is tagged as a pseudogene. The CDR3 loop spans 14 amino acids. The CDR3 reads CATHGQGHRETQYF. The CDR3 DNA follows: TGTGCCACCCATGGACAGGGGCATCGAGAGACCCAGTACTTC.